This T cell receptor (beta chain) was found in a study of early T cells in non-severe SARS-CoV-2 infection. About the research overall: Chains were unpaired, as sequencing was done on bulk RNA from unsorted whole blood.

This CDR3 comprises 15 residues. Per germline, CDR1 SGHVS and CDR2 FNYEAQ. V gave up 5 bases and J gave up 3 bases, with 17 bases separating them. This clonotype came up a few times. TCRdb re-called the 5' RACE reads through MiXCR, storing one row per CDR3 protein. The table lists roughly 51,000 distinct CDR3 sequences, under 14% of them singletons, with 10% in the top ten. This clonotype was obtained from an adult who was a healthcare worker with PCR-confirmed SARS-CoV-2 infection or an uninfected control (not recorded which). The chain recombines TRBV7-6 with TRBJ2-7; D call uncertain. Sequences were obtained from whole blood. The CDR3 loop reads CASSPQVGPNYEQYF. CDR3 nucleotides: TGTGCCAGCAGCCCACAAGTAGGGCCCAACTACGAGCAGTACTTC.